The next 29 T cell receptor beta chains were all read from a single sample in a study of cytomegalovirus exposure and HLA in healthy donors. TCRdb's table, derived via immunoSEQ multiplex PCR, lists solely in-frame clones and lacks some. The table shows about 49,000 clones, with roughly 92% occurring only once. The sequenced material came from PBMCs. These receptors were collected from a man aged 18-30 years in good health and CMV-seronegative.

The chain couples TRBV5-1 to TRBJ1-4; 10 nucleotides line up with TRBD1. Germline V gene sequence: CDR1 SGHRS, CDR2 YFSETQ. The CDR3 spans 16 residues. The trim removed 3 bases at V and 8 bases at J, leaving 10 bases unmatched. As DNA, the CDR3 is TGCGCCAGCAGCTGGGGAAGACAGGGGGCAGGAGAAAAACTGTTTTTT. This encodes CASSWGRQGAGEKLFF.

The CDR3 DNA reads as TGTGCCAGCAGTTACGTGCGGGGAGGGGCAGATACGCAGTATTTT. Protein sequence: CASSYVRGGADTQYF. This chain links TRBV6-5 with TRBJ2-3; 7 positions match TRBD2. The length of the CDR3 is 15 residues. The ends lost 2 bases at V and 4 bases at J; junction bases unmatched: 6. CDR1 is MNHEY and CDR2 is SVGAGI in the germline V gene.

The rearrangement links TRBV7-2 to TRBJ1-5, with D tentatively TRBD1 (5 bases). The CDR3 has 15 residues. V was trimmed by 2 bases and J by 3 bases, leaving 11 bases between them. Looked up from germline, CDR1 is SGHTA and CDR2 is FQGNSA. This CDR3 reads CASSLQQVINQPQHF. The CDR3 nucleotides read TGTGCCAGCAGCTTACAACAGGTAATCAATCAGCCCCAGCATTTT.

The chain combines TRBV5-1 with TRBJ2-7, with 7 bases aligning to TRBD1. CDR1 and CDR2 (germline): SGHRS, YFSETQ. CDR3 length: 15 residues. V was pared by 5 bases and J by 3 bases, with 11 bases of the junction left unmatched. The CDR3 DNA reads TGCGCCAGCAGTCTGGGGACAGTTACCAACTACGAGCAGTACTTC. It specifies CASSLGTVTNYEQYF.

This clone was observed a single time. The V gene is TRBV13, the J gene TRBJ2-7; 14 bases are shared with TRBD2. The CDR3 has 17 residues. Unmatched junction bases numbered 5, after V lost 1 base and J lost 3 bases. Germline V gene sequence: CDR1 PRHDT, CDR2 FYEKMQ (reference sequence). For the CDR3, the DNA is TGTGCCAGCAGCTTAGCTTCAGGACTAGCGGGGGGCTACGAGCAGTACTTC. Translating it yields CASSLASGLAGGYEQYF.

This chain uses TRBV6-1 with TRBJ1-4; D possibly corresponds to TRBD1 (6 bases). Germline lookup yields CDR1 MNHNS and CDR2 SASEGT. Trimming stripped 8 bases from V and 10 bases from J, with 20 bases between. CDR3 length: 14 residues. In nucleotides, the CDR3 is TGTGCCAGCGACCCCCGGACAGAGCGAGGAAAACTGTTTTTT. It specifies CASDPRTERGKLFF.

This chain connects TRBV18 to TRBJ2-3; D uncertain. V gave up 0 bases and J gave up 2 bases, with 9 bases separating them. This CDR3 is built from 15 residues. The germline CDR1 and CDR2 sequences are KGHSH and LQKENI. The CDR3 sequence: CASSPPSRPTDTQYF. CDR3 nucleotides: TGTGCCAGCTCACCACCGAGCAGGCCCACAGATACGCAGTATTTT.

The chain recombines TRBV2 with TRBJ2-3; 8 nucleotides agree with TRBD2. Trimming took 5 bases from V and 5 from J; bases not matched to a gene: 9. Germline values: CDR1 SNHLY, CDR2 FYNNEI. CDR3 length: 15 amino acids. Here the CDR3 DNA reads TGTGCCAGCAGTCAGACTCGGGCGGGGGGAGATACGCAGTATTTT. This encodes CASSQTRAGGDTQYF.

This rearrangement joins TRBV18 to TRBJ2-2; D is uncertain. Germline V gene data show CDR1 as KGHSH and CDR2 as LQKENI. Trimming pared 5 bases from V and 4 bases from J, leaving 8 bases between. The CDR3 totals 13 residues. The CDR3 DNA reads as TGTGCCAGCTCAGCTAACCCCACCGGGGAGCTGTTTTTT. Encoded protein: CASSANPTGELFF. Full variable domain (missing parts from reference TRBV18 and TRBJ2-2): NAGVMQNPRHLVRRRGQEARLRCSPMKGHSHVYWYRQLPEEGLKFMVYLQKENIIDESGMPKERFSAEFPKEGPSILRIQQVVRGDSAAYFCASSANPTGELFFGEGSRLTVL.

The chain joins TRBV7-9 to TRBJ1-4, with no clear D. V lost 4 bases and J lost 8, with 20 bases in between. Germline loops: CDR1 SEHNR, CDR2 FQNEAQ (reference sequence). The CDR3 extends over 16 amino acids. The CDR3 here is CASSYNRGAPREKLFF. CDR3 in DNA: TGTGCCAGCAGCTACAATCGGGGAGCCCCGAGAGAAAAACTGTTTTTT.

V is TRBV7-9 and J is TRBJ2-1; D is undetermined. Germline V gene lookup returns CDR1 SEHNR and CDR2 FQNEAQ (reference sequence). This CDR3 region has 15 residues. Deletions cut 0 bases from V and 3 bases from J, with 9 bases between. CDR3 protein: CASSLARAGYNEQFF. The CDR3 DNA reads as TGTGCCAGCAGCTTAGCCAGAGCAGGCTACAATGAGCAGTTCTTC.

The gene calls are TRBV27 and TRBJ1-3; 9 bases line up with TRBD1. Germline V gene data show CDR1 as MNHEY and CDR2 as SMNVEV (reference sequence). V shed 5 bases, J shed 0 bases, and the junction held 5 bases outside the gene matches. This CDR3 comprises 16 residues. The CDR3 sequence is CASSQQGALSGNTIYF. Here the CDR3 DNA reads TGTGCCAGCAGTCAACAGGGGGCTCTCTCTGGAAACACCATATATTTT.

This rearrangement joins TRBV9 to TRBJ1-1; D gene uncertain. With 0 bases removed from V and 4 bases from J, the gap between germline ends came to 13 bases. The CDR3 is 15 residues long. Germline V gene sequence: CDR1 SGDLS, CDR2 YYNGEE. The CDR3, as DNA: TGTGCCAGCAGCGTAGGGGAGAGGGTGGGCACTGAAGCTTTCTTT. Protein product: CASSVGERVGTEAFF.

This sequence joins TRBV28 and TRBJ2-1; 7 nucleotides align to TRBD2. CDR3 length equals 14 residues. With V trimmed by 3 bases and J by 8 bases, 7 bases remained unmatched. The germline V gene encodes CDR1 MDHEN and CDR2 SYDVKM. The CDR3 nucleotides are TGTGCCAGCAGTTTGAGGACTAGGCGCGATGAGCAGTTCTTC. This codes for CASSLRTRRDEQFF.

This chain links TRBV20-1 with TRBJ1-1; tentative D call: TRBD1 (5 bases). CDR3 length: 11 residues. Trimming removed 3 bases from V and 5 bases from J, with 7 bases in between. Germline loops: CDR1 DFQATT, CDR2 SNEGSKA (reference sequence). CDR3 region: CSARGGTEAFF. CDR3 DNA sequence: TGCAGTGCTAGGGGGGGGACTGAAGCTTTCTTT.

J is TRBJ2-7 and V is TRBV11-3, with D maybe TRBD1 (6 bases). The CDR3 length is 14 residues. CDR1 is SGHNT and CDR2 is YENEEA in the germline V gene. V shed 2 bases and J shed 3 bases, with 11 bases lying between them. CDR3 region: CASSLWQGSYEQYF. The CDR3 DNA is TGTGCCAGCAGCTTATGGCAGGGGAGCTACGAGCAGTACTTC.

The V gene is TRBV15, the J gene TRBJ2-3, with D perhaps TRBD2 (6 bases). This CDR3 has 17 amino acids. The ends were cut back, 3 bases at V and 2 bases at J, with 18 bases in the middle. Germline CDR1 reads LNHNV; CDR2 reads YYDKDF (reference sequence). This CDR3 is CATSSAGGGGVTDTQYF. In DNA form, the CDR3 reads TGTGCCACCAGCAGCGCGGGCGGCGGAGGGGTCACAGATACGCAGTATTTT.

The rearrangement joins TRBV4-1 to TRBJ2-2; D is perhaps TRBD2 (5 bases). CDR3 size: 14 residues. V dropped 3 bases and J dropped 4 bases, with 9 bases sitting between them. In germline, CDR1 is MGHRA, CDR2 YSYEKL. This chain's CDR3 is CASSQPGGTGELFF. The CDR3 DNA sequence: TGCGCCAGCAGCCAGCCAGGAGGCACCGGGGAGCTGTTTTTT.

This clone was observed once. The chain employs TRBV2 and TRBJ2-2; D ambiguous. The CDR3 has 14 residues. V lost 3 bases, J lost 6 bases, and 11 bases lay in between. Germline assignment: CDR1 SNHLY and CDR2 FYNNEI. The CDR3 DNA is TGTGCCAGCAGTGAGGCCCCTTATTCCGGGGAGCTGTTTTTT. Its translation: CASSEAPYSGELFF.

The chain joins TRBV9 to TRBJ1-1; no clear D. V was clipped by 0 bases and J by 1 base, with 10 bases between them. The CDR3 totals 15 residues. Germline V gene sequence: CDR1 SGDLS, CDR2 YYNGEE. The CDR3 DNA sequence: TGTGCCAGCAGCGTAGGAGAGGAGGGGAACACTGAAGCTTTCTTT. This gives the protein CASSVGEEGNTEAFF.

The chain is built from TRBV10-2 and TRBJ1-5; a possible D gene is TRBD1 (5 bases). Per the germline V gene, CDR1 is WSHSY and CDR2 is SAAADI. The CDR3 is made up of 13 amino acids. Trimming cost V 7 bases and J 7 bases, with 14 bases left between them. The CDR3, as DNA: TGCGCCAGCACCCGCCGCGGGGGACAGCCCCAGCATTTT. Its translation: CASTRRGGQPQHF.

The genes are TRBV7-8 and TRBJ1-1, with TRBD1 matching over 7 bases. The CDR3 is 13 amino acids. Germline assignment: CDR1 SGHVS and CDR2 FQNEAQ. V gave up 6 bases and J gave up 7 bases; unmatched junction bases: 8. Here the CDR3 DNA reads TGTGCCAGCAGACCATCCGGGACAGATGAAGCTTTCTTT. Amino acids: CASRPSGTDEAFF.

The V and J genes are TRBV19 and TRBJ2-2; 13 nucleotides match TRBD2. The CDR3 consists of 16 residues. The germline V gene has CDR1 LNHDA and CDR2 SQIVND (reference sequence). Unmatched junction bases numbered 5, after V lost 5 bases and J lost 5 bases. The CDR3: CASSLRLAGGTGELFF. The CDR3 bases are TGTGCCAGTAGTCTCCGACTAGCGGGAGGTACCGGGGAGCTGTTTTTT.

J is TRBJ2-3 and V is TRBV6-5; tentatively, D is TRBD2 (6 bases). Looked up from germline, CDR1 is MNHEY and CDR2 is SVGAGI. Trimming took 2 bases from V and 0 from J, leaving 12 bases between them. CDR3 length: 16 amino acids. Written as DNA, the CDR3 is TGTGCCAGCAGTTACGATGGGAGGTCTAGCACAGATACGCAGTATTTT. Translating gives CASSYDGRSSTDTQYF.

The V gene is TRBV19, the J gene TRBJ2-1, with a possible D match to TRBD1 (7 bases). The CDR3 extends over 13 amino acids. In germline, CDR1 is LNHDA, CDR2 SQIVND (reference sequence). The ends were cut back, 2 bases at V and 8 bases at J, with 10 bases in the middle. Here the CDR3 reads CASSITRGDEQFF. The CDR3 bases are TGTGCCAGTAGTATAACCAGGGGGGATGAGCAGTTCTTC.

The chain has TRBV25-1 and TRBJ2-5; D not certain. This CDR3 contains 14 residues. Germline CDR1 MGHDK, CDR2 SYGVNS. The V end was cut by 5 bases, the J end by 7 bases, with 17 bases between. Here the CDR3 reads CASSSTHTTGTQYF. As DNA, the CDR3 is TGTGCCAGCAGTTCCACCCATACTACGGGGACCCAGTACTTC.

The count of this clone is one. The chain has TRBV28 and TRBJ2-5; perhaps TRBD1 as D (5 bases). CDR1 MDHEN and CDR2 SYDVKM come from the germline V gene. V gave up 4 bases and J gave up 1 base, with 10 bases separating them. The CDR3 sequence is 14 residues long. The CDR3 region has the DNA TGTGCCAGCAGTTCGACAGCAAGCCAAGAGACCCAGTACTTC. Translation gives CASSSTASQETQYF.

This chain links TRBV5-1 with TRBJ1-4, with TRBD1 matching over 9 bases. V lost 4 bases, J lost 8 bases, and 6 bases stayed unmatched. CDR1 and CDR2 from the germline V gene are SGHRS and YFSETQ. CDR3 length: 14 amino acids. Here the CDR3 reads CASSVGQGREKLFF. CDR3 DNA sequence: TGCGCCAGCAGCGTGGGACAGGGAAGGGAAAAACTGTTTTTT.

As to this clone: This sample includes further DNA sequences coding for the same CDR3. The V and J genes are TRBV15 and TRBJ2-3; D uncertain. The germline V gene encodes CDR1 LNHNV and CDR2 YYDKDF (reference sequence). V shed 1 base and J shed 4 bases, with 12 bases lying between them. The CDR3 covers 15 residues. CDR3 nucleotide sequence: TGTGCCACCAGCAGAGGCGTCGGTGATTCAGATACGCAGTATTTT. This gives the protein CATSRGVGDSDTQYF.